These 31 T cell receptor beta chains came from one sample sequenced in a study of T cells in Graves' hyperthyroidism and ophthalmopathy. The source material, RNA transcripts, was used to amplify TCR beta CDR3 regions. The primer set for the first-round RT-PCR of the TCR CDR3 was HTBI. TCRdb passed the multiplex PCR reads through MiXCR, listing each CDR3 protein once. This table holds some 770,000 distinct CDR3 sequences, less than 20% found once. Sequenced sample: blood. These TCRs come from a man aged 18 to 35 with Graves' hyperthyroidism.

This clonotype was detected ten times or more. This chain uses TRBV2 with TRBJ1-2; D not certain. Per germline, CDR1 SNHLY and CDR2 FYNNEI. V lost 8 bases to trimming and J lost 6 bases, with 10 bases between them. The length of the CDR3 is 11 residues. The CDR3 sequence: CASRQEDGYTF. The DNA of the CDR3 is TGTGCCAGCCGTCAGGAGGATGGCTACACCTTC.

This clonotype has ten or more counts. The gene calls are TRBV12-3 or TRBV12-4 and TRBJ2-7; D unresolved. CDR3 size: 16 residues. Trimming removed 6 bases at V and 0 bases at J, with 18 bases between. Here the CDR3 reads CASSADTLRSSYEQYF. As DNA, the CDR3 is TGTGCCAGCAGCGCCGACACTCTTCGAAGCTCCTACGAGCAGTACTTC.

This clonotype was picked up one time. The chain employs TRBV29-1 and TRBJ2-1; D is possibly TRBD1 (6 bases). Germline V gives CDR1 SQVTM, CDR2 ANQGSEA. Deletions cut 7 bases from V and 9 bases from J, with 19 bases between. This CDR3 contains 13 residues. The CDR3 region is CSALGGSMGEQFF. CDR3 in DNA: TGCAGCGCCCTAGGGGGATCCATGGGTGAGCAGTTCTTC.

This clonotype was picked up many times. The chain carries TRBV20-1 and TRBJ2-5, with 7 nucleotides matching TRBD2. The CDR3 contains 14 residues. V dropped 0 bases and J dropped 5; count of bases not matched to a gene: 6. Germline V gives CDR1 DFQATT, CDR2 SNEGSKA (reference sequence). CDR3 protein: CSAREGRGTETQYF. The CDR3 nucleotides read TGCAGTGCTAGAGAGGGGAGGGGAACGGAGACCCAGTACTTC.

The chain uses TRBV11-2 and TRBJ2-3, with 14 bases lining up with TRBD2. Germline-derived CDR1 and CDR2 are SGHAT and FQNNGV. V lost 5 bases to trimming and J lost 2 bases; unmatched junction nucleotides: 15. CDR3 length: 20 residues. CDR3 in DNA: TGTGCCAGCAGCCCCCGAGGACTAGCGGGAGGTATATTAAACACAGATACGCAGTATTTT. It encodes CASSPRGLAGGILNTDTQYF.

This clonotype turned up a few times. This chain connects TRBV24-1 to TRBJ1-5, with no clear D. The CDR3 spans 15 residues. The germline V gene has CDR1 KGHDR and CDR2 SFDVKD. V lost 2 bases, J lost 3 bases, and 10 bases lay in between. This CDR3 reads CATSDSTEANQPQHF. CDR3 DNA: TGTGCCACCAGTGATTCCACAGAGGCCAATCAGCCCCAGCATTTT.

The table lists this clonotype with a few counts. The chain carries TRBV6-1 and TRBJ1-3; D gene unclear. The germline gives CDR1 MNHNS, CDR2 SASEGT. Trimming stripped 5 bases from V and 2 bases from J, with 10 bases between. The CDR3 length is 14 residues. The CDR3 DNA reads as TGTGCCAGCAGTCCCGTGGGAGCTGGAAACACCATATATTTT. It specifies CASSPVGAGNTIYF.

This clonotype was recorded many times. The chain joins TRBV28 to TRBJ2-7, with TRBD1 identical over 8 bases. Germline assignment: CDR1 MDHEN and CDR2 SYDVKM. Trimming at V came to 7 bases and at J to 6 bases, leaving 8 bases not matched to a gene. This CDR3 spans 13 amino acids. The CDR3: CASTWTGSGEQYF. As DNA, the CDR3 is TGTGCCAGCACCTGGACAGGGTCGGGCGAGCAGTACTTC.

In nucleotides, the CDR3 is TGTGCCAGCAGTGTGGTCTTAGGAGATACGCAGTATTTT. Its protein product is CASSVVLGDTQYF. The chain has TRBV9 and TRBJ2-3; D uncertain. Germline loops: CDR1 SGDLS, CDR2 YYNGEE. The CDR3 consists of 13 residues. Trimming stripped 5 bases from V and 5 bases from J, with 12 bases between.

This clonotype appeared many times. The CDR3 DNA reads TGTGCCAGCAGACCGGGACTAGCGTTTTATGAGCAGTTCTTC. Translation: CASRPGLAFYEQFF. The chain uses TRBV27 and TRBJ2-1; 10 bases are a match to TRBD2. CDR3 length equals 14 residues. CDR1 and CDR2 (germline): MNHEY, SMNVEV (reference sequence). Germline trimming cut 6 bases from V and 8 bases from J; bases unmatched to any gene: 7.

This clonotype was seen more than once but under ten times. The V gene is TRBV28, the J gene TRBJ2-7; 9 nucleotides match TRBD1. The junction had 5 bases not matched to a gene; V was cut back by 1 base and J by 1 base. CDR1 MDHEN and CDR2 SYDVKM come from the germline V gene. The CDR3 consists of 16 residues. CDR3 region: CASSLLRDRASYEQYF. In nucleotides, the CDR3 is TGTGCCAGCAGTTTATTGAGGGACAGGGCATCCTACGAGCAGTACTTC.

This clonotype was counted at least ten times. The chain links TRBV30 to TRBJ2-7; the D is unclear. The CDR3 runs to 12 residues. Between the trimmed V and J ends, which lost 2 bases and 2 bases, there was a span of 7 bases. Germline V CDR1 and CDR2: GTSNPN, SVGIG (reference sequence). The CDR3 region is CAWSTRAYEQYF. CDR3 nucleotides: TGTGCCTGGAGTACAAGGGCCTACGAGCAGTACTTC.

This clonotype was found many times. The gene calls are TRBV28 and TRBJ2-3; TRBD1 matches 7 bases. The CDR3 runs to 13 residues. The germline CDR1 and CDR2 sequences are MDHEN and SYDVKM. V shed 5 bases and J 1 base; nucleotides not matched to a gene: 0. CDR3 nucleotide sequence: TGTGCCAGCAGTGGGACAGGCACAGATACGCAGTATTTT. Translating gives CASSGTGTDTQYF.

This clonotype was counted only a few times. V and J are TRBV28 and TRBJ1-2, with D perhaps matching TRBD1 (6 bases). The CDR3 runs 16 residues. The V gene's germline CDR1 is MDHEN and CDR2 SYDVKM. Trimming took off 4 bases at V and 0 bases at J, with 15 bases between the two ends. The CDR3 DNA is TGTGCCAGCAGTTCCCCCTTCAGGACAGCTAACTATGGCTACACCTTC. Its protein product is CASSSPFRTANYGYTF.

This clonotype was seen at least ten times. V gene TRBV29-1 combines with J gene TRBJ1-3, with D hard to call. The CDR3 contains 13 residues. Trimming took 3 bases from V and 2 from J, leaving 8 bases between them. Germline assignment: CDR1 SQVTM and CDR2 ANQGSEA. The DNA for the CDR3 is TGCAGCGTTGAGCCTGACACTGGAAACACCATATATTTT. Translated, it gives CSVEPDTGNTIYF.

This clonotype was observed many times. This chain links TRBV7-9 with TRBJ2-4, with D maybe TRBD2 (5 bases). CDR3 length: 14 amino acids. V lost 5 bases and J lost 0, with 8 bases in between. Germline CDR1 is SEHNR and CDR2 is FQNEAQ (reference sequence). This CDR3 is CASSPRGAKNIQYF. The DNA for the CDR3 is TGTGCCAGCAGCCCCCGGGGAGCCAAAAACATTCAGTACTTC. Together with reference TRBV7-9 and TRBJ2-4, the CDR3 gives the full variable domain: DTGVSQNPRHKITKRGQNVTFRCDPISEHNRLYWYRQTLGQGPEFLTYFQNEAQLEKSRLLSDRFSAERPKGSFSTLEIQRTEQGDSAMYLCASSPRGAKNIQYFGAGTRLSVL.

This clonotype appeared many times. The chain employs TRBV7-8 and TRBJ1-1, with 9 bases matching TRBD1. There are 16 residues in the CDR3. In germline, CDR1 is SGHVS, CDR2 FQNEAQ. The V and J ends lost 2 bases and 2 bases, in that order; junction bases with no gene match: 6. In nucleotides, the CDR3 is TGTGCCAGCAGCTTAACCCCGGGACAGGGTAACACTGAAGCTTTCTTT. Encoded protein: CASSLTPGQGNTEAFF.

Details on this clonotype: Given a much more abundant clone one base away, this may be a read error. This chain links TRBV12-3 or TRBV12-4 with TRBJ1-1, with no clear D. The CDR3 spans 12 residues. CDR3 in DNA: TGTGCCAGCGGTTTTTGGGGCACTGAAGCTTTCTTT. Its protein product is CASGFWGTEAFF.

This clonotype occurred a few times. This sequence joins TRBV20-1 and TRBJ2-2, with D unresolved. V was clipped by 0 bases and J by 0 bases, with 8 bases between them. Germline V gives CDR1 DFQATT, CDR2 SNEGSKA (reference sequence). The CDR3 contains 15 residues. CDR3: CSAREGQANTGELFF. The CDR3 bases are TGCAGTGCTAGAGAAGGCCAAGCGAACACCGGGGAGCTGTTTTTT.

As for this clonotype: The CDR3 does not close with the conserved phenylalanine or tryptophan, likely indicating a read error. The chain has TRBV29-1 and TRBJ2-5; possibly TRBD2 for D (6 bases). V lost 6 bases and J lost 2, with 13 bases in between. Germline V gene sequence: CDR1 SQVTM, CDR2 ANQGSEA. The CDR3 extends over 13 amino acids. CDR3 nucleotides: TGCAGCGTGTTGAAAGGAGGGCAAGAGACCCAGTACTCC. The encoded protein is CSVLKGGQETQYS.

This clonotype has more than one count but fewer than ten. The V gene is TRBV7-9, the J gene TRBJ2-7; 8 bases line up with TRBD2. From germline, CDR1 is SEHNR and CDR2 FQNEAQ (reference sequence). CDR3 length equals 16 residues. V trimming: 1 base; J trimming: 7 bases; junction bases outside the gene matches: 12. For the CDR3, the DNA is TGTGCCAGCAGCTTAGTGGGCCTCGGGGGGGCTCAAGAGCAGTACTTC. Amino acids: CASSLVGLGGAQEQYF.

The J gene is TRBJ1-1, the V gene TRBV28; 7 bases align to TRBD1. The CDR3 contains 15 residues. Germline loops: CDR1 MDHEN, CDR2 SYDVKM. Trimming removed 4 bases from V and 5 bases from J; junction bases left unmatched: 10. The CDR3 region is CASSYRGSWWTEAFF. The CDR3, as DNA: TGTGCCAGCAGTTACAGGGGCTCCTGGTGGACTGAAGCTTTCTTT.

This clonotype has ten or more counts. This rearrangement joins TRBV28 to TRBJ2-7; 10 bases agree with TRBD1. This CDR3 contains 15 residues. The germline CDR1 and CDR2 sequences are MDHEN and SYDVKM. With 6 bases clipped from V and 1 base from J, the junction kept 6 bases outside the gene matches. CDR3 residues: CASRSGTGVSYEQYF. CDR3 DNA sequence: TGTGCCAGCAGGTCCGGGACAGGGGTATCCTACGAGCAGTACTTC.

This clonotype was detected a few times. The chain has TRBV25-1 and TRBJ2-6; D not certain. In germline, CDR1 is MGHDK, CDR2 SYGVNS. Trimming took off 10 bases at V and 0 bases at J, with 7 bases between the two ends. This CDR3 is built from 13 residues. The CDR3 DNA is TGTGCCATTCTTATCTCTGGGGCCAACGTCCTGACTTTC. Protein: CAILISGANVLTF.

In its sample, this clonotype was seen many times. The CDR3 DNA follows: TGTGCCAGCAGCCAAGGATCCCGGCGGATCGGTGAGCAGTTCTTC. This translates into CASSQGSRRIGEQFF. This chain links TRBV14 with TRBJ2-1; D is unresolved. CDR1 SGHDN and CDR2 FVKESK come from the germline V gene. The V end lost 1 base, the J end lost 9 bases, and 16 bases lay between the germline ends. This CDR3 comprises 15 residues.

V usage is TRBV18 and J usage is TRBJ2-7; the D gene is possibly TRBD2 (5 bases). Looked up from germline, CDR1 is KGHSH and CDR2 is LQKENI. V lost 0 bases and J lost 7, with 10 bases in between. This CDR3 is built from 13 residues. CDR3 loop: CASSPPNGEEQYF. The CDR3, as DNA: TGTGCCAGCTCACCACCGAATGGGGAGGAGCAGTACTTC.

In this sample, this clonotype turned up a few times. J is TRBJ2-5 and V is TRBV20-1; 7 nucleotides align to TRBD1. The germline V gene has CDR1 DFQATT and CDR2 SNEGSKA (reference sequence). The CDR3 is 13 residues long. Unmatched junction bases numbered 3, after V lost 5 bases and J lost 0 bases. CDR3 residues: CSAGGTDQETQYF. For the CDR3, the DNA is TGCAGTGCTGGTGGGACAGACCAAGAGACCCAGTACTTC.

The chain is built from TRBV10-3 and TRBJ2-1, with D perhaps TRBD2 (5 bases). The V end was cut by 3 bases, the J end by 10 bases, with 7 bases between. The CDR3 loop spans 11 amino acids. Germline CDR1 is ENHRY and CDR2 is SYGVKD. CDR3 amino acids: CAISDQREQFF. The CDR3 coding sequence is TGTGCCATCAGTGATCAGCGGGAGCAGTTCTTC.

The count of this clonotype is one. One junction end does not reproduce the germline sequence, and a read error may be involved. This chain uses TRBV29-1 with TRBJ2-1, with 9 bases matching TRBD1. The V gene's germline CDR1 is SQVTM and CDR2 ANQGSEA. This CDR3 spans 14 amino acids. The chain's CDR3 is CSGDPGQGYNGQFF. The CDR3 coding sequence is TGCAGCGGTGACCCGGGACAGGGTTATAATGGGCAGTTCTTC.

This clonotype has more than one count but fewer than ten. CDR3 nucleotides: TGTGCCAGCAGGGGGGACAGGGCCCACGAGCAGTACTTC. Translated: CASRGDRAHEQYF. The J gene is TRBJ2-7, the V gene TRBV12-3 or TRBV12-4, with 9 bases fitting TRBD1. The ends lost 6 bases at V and 5 bases at J; junction bases unmatched: 5. The CDR3 contains 13 residues.

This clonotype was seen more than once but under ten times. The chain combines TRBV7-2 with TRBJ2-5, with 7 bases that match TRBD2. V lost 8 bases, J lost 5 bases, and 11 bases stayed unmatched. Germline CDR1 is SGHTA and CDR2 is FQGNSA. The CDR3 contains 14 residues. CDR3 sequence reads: CASRTRGRAETQYF. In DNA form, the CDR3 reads TGTGCCAGCCGAACACGGGGGAGGGCGGAGACCCAGTACTTC.